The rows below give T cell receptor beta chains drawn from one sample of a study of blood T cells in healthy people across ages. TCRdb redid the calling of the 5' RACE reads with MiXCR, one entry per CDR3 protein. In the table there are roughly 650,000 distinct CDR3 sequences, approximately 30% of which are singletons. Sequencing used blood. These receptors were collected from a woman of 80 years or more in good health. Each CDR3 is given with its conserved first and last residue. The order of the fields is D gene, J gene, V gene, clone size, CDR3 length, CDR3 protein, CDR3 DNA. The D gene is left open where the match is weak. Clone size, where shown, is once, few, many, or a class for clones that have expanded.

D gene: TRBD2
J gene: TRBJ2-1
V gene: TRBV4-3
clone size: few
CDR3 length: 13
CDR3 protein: CASSQDIAGEQFF
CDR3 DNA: TGCGCCAGCAGCCAAGATATAGCGGGGGAGCAGTTCTTC

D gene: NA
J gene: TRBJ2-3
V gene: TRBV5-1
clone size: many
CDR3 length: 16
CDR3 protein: CASSYSRGTYTDTQYF
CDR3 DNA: TGCGCCAGCAGCTACTCCAGGGGAACATACACAGATACGCAGTATTTT

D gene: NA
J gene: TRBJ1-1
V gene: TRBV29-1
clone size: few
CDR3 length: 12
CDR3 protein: CSVRPLNTEAFF
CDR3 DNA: TGCAGCGTGCGTCCTTTGAACACTGAAGCTTTCTTT

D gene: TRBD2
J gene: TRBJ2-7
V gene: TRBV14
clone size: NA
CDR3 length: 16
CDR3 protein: CASSQVTAQRGYEQYF
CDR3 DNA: TGTGCCAGCAGCCAAGTCACAGCTCAGCGGGGCTACGAGCAGTACTTC

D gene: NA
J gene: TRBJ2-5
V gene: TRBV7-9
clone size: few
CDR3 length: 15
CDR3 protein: CASSLGGLLQETQYF
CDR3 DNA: TGTGCCAGCAGCTTAGGGGGCCTGCTCCAAGAGACCCAGTACTTC

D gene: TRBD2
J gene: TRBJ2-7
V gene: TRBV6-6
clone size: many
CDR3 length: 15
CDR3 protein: CASKVGASGSYEQYF
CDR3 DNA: TGTGCCAGCAAGGTCGGGGCTAGCGGTAGTTACGAGCAGTACTTC

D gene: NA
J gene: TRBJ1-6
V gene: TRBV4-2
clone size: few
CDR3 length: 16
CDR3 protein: CASSQATGQRGSPLHF
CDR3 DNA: TGTGCCAGCAGCCAAGCAACCGGGCAGAGGGGTTCACCCCTCCACTTT

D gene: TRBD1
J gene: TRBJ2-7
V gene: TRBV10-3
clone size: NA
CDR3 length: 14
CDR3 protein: CAILDPTGSYEQYF
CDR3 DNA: TGTGCCATACTAGATCCGACAGGGTCCTACGAGCAGTACTTC

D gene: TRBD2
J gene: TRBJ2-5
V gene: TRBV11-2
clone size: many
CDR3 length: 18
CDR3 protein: CASSLGTSGRNPRETQYF
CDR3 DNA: TGTGCCAGCAGCTTAGGGACTAGCGGGAGAAACCCCCGGGAGACCCAGTACTTC

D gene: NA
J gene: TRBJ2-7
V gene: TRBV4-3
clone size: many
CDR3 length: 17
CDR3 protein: CASSQDPTGADSYEQYF
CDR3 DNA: TGCGCCAGCAGCCAAGACCCTACAGGAGCCGACTCCTACGAGCAGTACTTC

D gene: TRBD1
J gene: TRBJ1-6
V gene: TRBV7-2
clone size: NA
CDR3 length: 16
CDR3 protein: CASSFLQGVGNSPLHF
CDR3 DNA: TGTGCCAGCAGCTTCCTTCAGGGGGTAGGAAATTCACCCCTCCACTTT

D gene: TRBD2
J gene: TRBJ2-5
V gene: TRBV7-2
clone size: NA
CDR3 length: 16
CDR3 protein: CASSLTRGRGEETQYF
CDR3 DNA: TGTGCCAGCAGCTTAACGCGCGGGAGGGGGGAAGAGACCCAGTACTTC

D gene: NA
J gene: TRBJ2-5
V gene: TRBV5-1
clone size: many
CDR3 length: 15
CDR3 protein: CASSLDQGEQETQYF
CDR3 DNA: TGCGCCAGCAGCTTGGACCAGGGTGAACAAGAGACCCAGTACTTC

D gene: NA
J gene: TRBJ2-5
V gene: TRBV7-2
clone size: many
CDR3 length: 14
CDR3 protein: CASSLESFRETQYF
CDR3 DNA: TGTGCCAGCAGCTTAGAATCGTTTAGAGAGACCCAGTACTTC

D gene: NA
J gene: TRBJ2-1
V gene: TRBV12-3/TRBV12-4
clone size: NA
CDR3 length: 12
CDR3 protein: CASSFRVHEQFF
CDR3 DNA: TGTGCCAGCAGTTTCAGGGTCCATGAGCAGTTCTTC

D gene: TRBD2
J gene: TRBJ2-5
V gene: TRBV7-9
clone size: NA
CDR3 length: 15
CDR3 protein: CASSLIRRGGETQYF
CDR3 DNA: TGTGCCAGCAGCTTAATTCGGCGGGGGGGGGAGACCCAGTACTTC

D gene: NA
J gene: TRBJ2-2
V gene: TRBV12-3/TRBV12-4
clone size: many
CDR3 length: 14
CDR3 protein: CASSPGTSNGELFF
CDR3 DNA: TGTGCCAGCAGTCCCGGGACTTCAAACGGGGAGCTGTTTTTT

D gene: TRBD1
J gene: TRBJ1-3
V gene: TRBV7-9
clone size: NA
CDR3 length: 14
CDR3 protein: CASGGQGFGNTIYF
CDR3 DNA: TGTGCCAGCGGGGGACAGGGTTTCGGAAACACCATATATTTT

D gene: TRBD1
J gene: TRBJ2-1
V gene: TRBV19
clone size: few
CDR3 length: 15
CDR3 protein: CASSTTGHSYNEQFF
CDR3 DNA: TGTGCCAGTAGTACGACAGGGCACTCCTACAATGAGCAGTTCTTC

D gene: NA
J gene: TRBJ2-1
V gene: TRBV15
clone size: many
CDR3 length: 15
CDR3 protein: CATSHPGLLINEQFF
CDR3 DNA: TGTGCCACCAGCCACCCGGGACTCCTTATCAATGAGCAGTTCTTC

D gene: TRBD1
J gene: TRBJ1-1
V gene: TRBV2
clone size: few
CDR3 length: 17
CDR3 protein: CASTPPTGGMGNTEAFF
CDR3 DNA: TGTGCCAGCACTCCCCCGACAGGGGGCATGGGAAACACTGAAGCTTTCTTT

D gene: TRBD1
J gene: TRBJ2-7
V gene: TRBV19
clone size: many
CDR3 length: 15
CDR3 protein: CASSIGGQGSYEQYF
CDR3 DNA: TGTGCCAGTAGTATTGGGGGACAGGGGTCCTACGAGCAGTACTTC

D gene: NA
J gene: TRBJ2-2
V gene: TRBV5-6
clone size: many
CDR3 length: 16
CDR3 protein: CASSLAMRTDTGELFF
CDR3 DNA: TGTGCCAGCAGCTTGGCCATGAGGACGGACACCGGGGAGCTGTTTTTT

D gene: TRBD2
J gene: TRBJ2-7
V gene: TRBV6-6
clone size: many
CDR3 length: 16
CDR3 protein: CASSPGLAGSAYEQYF
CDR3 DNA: TGTGCCAGCAGTCCGGGACTAGCGGGGTCTGCCTACGAGCAGTACTTC

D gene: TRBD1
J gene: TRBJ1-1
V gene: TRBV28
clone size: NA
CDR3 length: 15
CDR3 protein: CASSLWGQGNTEAFF
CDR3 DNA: TGTGCCAGCAGTTTATGGGGACAGGGGAACACTGAAGCTTTCTTT

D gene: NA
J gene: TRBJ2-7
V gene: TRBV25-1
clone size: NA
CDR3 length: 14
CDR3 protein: CASTPGTATYEQYF
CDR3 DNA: TGTGCCAGCACCCCAGGGACGGCCACCTACGAGCAGTACTTC

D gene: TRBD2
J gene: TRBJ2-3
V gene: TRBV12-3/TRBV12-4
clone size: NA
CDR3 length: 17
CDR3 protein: CASRPGTSGGAADTQYF
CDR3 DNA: TGTGCCAGCAGACCCGGGACTAGCGGGGGGGCGGCGGATACGCAGTATTTT

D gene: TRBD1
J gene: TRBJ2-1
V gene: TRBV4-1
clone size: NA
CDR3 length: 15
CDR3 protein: CASSQTDRENNEQFF
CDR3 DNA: TGCGCCAGCAGCCAGACGGACAGGGAAAACAATGAGCAGTTCTTC

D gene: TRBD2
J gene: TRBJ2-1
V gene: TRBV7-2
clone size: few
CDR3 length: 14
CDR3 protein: CASMGGSGRNEQFF
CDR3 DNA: TGTGCCAGCATGGGAGGGTCAGGGAGGAATGAGCAGTTCTTC

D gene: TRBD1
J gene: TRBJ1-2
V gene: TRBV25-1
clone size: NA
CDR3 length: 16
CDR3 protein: CASSPAGQGLHSGCTF
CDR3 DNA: TGTGCCAGCAGCCCCGCGGGACAGGGTCTTCATTCTGGCTGCACCTTC

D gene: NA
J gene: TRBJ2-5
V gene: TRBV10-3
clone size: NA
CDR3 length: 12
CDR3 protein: CASSAGQETQYF
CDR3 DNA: TGCGCCAGCAGTGCAGGCCAAGAGACCCAGTACTTC

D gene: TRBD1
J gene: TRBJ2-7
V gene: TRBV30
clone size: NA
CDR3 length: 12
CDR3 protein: CAWEGDSGEQYF
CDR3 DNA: TGTGCCTGGGAGGGGGACAGCGGCGAGCAGTACTTC

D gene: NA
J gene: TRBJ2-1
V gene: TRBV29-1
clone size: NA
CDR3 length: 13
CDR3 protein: CSATASSYNEQFF
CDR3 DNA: TGCAGCGCCACTGCTAGCTCCTACAATGAGCAGTTCTTC

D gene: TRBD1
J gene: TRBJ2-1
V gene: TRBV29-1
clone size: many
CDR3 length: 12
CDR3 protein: CSVGTGGNEQFF
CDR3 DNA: TGCAGCGTGGGGACAGGTGGGAATGAGCAGTTCTTC

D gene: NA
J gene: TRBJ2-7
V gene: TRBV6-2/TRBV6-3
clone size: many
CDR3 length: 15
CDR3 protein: CASSPRLTATYEQYF
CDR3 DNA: TGTGCCAGCAGCCCGCGGTTGACGGCCACCTACGAGCAGTACTTC

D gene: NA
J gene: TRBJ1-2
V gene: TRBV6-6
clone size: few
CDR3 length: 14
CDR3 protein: CASSYDGSYYGYTF
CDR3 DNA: TGTGCCAGCAGTTACGATGGCAGCTACTATGGCTACACCTTC

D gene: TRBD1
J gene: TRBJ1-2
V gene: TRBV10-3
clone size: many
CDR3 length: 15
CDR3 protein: CAISDPGTDNYGYTF
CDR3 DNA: TGTGCCATCAGTGATCCCGGGACAGATAACTATGGCTACACCTTC

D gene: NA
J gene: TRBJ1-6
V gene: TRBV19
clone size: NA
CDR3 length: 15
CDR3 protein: CASSIAGADNSPLHF
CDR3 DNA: TGTGCCAGTAGTATCGCGGGGGCGGACAATTCACCCCTCCACTTT

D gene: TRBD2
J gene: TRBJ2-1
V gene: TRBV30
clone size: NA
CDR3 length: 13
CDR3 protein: CAWSLAGGREQFF
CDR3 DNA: TGTGCCTGGAGCCTAGCGGGGGGGCGTGAGCAGTTCTTC

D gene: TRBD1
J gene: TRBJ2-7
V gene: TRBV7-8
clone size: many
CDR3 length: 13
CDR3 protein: CASSQQGGAEQYF
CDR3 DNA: TGTGCCAGCAGCCAGCAAGGGGGCGCGGAGCAGTACTTC

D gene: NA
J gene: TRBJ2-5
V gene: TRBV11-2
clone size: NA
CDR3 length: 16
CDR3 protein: CASSPLGARSQETQYF
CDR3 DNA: TGTGCCAGCAGCCCGCTGGGGGCTCGGAGCCAAGAGACCCAGTACTTC

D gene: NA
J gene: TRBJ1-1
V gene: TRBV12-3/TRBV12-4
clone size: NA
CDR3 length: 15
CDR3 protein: CASSPQAGADTEAFF
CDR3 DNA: TGTGCCAGCAGTCCCCAAGCGGGGGCGGACACTGAAGCTTTCTTT

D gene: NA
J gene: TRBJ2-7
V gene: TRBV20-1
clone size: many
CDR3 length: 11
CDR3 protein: CSAPGAYEQYF
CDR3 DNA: TGCAGTGCTCCCGGGGCCTACGAGCAGTACTTC

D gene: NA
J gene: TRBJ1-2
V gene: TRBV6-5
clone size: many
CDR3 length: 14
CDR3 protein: CASRVGAPNYGYTF
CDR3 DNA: TGTGCCAGCAGGGTCGGGGCGCCTAACTATGGCTACACCTTC

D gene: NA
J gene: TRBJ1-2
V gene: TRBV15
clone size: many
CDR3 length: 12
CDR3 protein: CATSRQDYGYTF
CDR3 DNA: TGTGCCACCAGCAGACAGGACTATGGCTACACCTTC

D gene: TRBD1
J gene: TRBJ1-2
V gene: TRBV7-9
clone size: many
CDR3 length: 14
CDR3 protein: CASSLGDRRHGYTF
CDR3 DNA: TGTGCCAGCAGCTTAGGGGACAGACGCCATGGCTACACCTTC

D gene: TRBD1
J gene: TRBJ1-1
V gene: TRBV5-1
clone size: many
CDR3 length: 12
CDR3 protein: CASSLRQGEAFF
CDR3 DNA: TGCGCCAGCAGCTTGAGACAGGGTGAAGCTTTCTTT

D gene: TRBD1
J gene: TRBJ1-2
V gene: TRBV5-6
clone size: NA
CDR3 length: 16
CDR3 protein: CASSLVPGQGWYGYTF
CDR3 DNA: TGTGCCAGCAGCTTGGTGCCGGGACAGGGGTGGTATGGCTACACCTTC

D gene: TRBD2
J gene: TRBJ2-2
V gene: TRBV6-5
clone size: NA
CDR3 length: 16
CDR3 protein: CASTKLAGSNTGELFF
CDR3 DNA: TGTGCCAGCACCAAACTAGCGGGGTCGAACACCGGGGAGCTGTTTTTT

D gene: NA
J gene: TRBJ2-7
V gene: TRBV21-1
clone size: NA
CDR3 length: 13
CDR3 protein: CASSLGGSLVQYF
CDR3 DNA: TGTGCCAGCAGCCTCGGAGGGTCGCTAGTTCAGTACTTC

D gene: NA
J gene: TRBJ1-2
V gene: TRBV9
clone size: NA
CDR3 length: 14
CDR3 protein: CASSVGVEAYGYTF
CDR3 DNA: TGTGCCAGCAGCGTAGGAGTGGAGGCCTATGGCTACACCTTC

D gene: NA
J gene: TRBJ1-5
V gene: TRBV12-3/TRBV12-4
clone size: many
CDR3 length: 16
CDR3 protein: CASSLRGGADNQPQHF
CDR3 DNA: TGTGCCAGCAGTTTAAGGGGGGGCGCCGACAATCAGCCCCAGCATTTT

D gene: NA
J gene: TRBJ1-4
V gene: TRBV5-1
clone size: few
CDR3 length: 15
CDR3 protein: CASSLEAGVNEKLFF
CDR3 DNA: TGCGCCAGCAGCTTGGAAGCCGGGGTGAATGAAAAACTGTTTTTT

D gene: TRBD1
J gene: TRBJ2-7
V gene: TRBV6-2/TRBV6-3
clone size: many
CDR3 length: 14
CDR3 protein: CASRNGQGSSEQYF
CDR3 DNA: TGTGCCAGCAGAAACGGACAGGGGTCAAGTGAGCAGTACTTC

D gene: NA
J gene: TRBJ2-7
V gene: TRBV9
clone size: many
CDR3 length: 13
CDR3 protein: CASSPGTPYEQYF
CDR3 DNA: TGTGCCAGCAGCCCAGGGACCCCCTACGAGCAGTACTTC

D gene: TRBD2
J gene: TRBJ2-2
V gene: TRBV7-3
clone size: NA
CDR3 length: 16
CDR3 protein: CASSPRPGGAVGELFF
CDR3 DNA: TGTGCCAGCAGCCCGCGCCCCGGGGGGGCAGTCGGGGAGCTGTTTTTT

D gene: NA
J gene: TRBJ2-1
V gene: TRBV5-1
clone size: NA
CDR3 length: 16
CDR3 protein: CASSLMAGAGYNEQFF
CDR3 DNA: TGCGCCAGCAGCTTGATGGCGGGGGCCGGGTACAATGAGCAGTTCTTC

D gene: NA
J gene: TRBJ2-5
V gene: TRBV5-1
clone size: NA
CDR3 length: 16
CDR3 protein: CASSFGGPTYQETQYF
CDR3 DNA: TGCGCCAGCAGCTTCGGGGGCCCGACCTACCAAGAGACCCAGTACTTC

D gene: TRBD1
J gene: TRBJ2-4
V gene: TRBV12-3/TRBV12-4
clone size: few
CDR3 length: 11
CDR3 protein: CASATGDIQYF
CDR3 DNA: TGTGCCAGCGCAACAGGGGACATTCAGTACTTC